These 19 T cell receptor beta chains were all obtained from the same sample, sequenced in a study of T cells in Graves' hyperthyroidism and ophthalmopathy. Amplification yielded TCR beta CDR3 regions, with RNA transcripts as the source. The study used the HTBI primer set for a first-round RT-PCR of the TCR CDR3. MiXCR, applied by TCRdb to the multiplex PCR reads, yields one record per CDR3 protein. This sample carries some 500,000 distinct CDR3 sequences, 13% to 15% of them seen once, and the ten largest clones take 15% to 20%. Sequenced: blood. The receptor set was obtained from a woman aged 18-35 years with Graves' hyperthyroidism.

This clonotype was observed many times. The CDR3 protein is CASSGISGTATDTQYF. Written as DNA, the CDR3 is TGTGCCAGCAGCGGTATCTCCGGGACAGCTACAGATACGCAGTATTTT. The genes are TRBV6-1 and TRBJ2-3; 7 nucleotides match TRBD1. Germline CDR1 is MNHNS and CDR2 is SASEGT. With 6 bases clipped from V and 3 bases from J, the junction kept 12 bases outside the gene matches. This CDR3 comprises 16 residues.

A few counts support this clonotype. The V gene is TRBV30, the J gene TRBJ2-1; the match to TRBD2 covers 10 bases. J gave up 9 bases and V 2 bases, and 10 bases lay outside the gene matches. The CDR3 has 15 residues. The germline V gene encodes CDR1 GTSNPN and CDR2 SVGIG (reference sequence). CDR3: CAWSPRSGRAGEQFF. CDR3 DNA: TGTGCCTGGAGTCCACGGAGCGGGAGGGCCGGTGAGCAGTTCTTC.

This clonotype was recorded a few times. V is TRBV3-1 and J is TRBJ1-4; D is ambiguous. The CDR3 is 14 amino acids. Germline CDR1 reads LGHDT; CDR2 reads YNNKEL (reference sequence). Deletions cut 0 bases from V and 4 bases from J, with 6 bases between. The CDR3: CASSQDGLNEKLFF. CDR3 nucleotides: TGTGCCAGCAGCCAAGATGGGCTTAATGAAAAACTGTTTTTT.

The chain employs TRBV5-1 and TRBJ2-3; 8 bases are shared with TRBD2. The ends lost 4 bases at V and 3 bases at J; junction bases unmatched: 10. In germline, CDR1 is SGHRS, CDR2 YFSETQ. The CDR3 extends over 16 amino acids. In DNA form, the CDR3 reads TGCGCCAGCAGCCTAAAATCTAGCGGGTTGACAGATACGCAGTATTTT. Translating it yields CASSLKSSGLTDTQYF.

The V and J genes are TRBV11-2 and TRBJ2-1; TRBD1 aligns across 7 bases. Germline loops: CDR1 SGHAT, CDR2 FQNNGV. With 6 bases clipped from V and 9 bases from J, the junction kept 8 bases outside the gene matches. This CDR3 comprises 13 residues. As DNA, the CDR3 is TGTGCCAGCAGAAAGACAGGGCACCCTGAGCAGTTCTTC. It yields the protein CASRKTGHPEQFF.

This clonotype turned up a few times. A much larger clone lies one base from this, so it may be a read error. The chain uses TRBV6-1 and TRBJ1-3; D not certain. Germline V lookup: CDR1 MNHNS, CDR2 SASEGT. The CDR3 spans 13 residues. The CDR3 coding sequence is TGTACCAGCGTTGCACTGAATGGAAACACCATATATTTT. Protein product: CTSVALNGNTIYF.

This clonotype was observed many times. The chain carries TRBV20-1 and TRBJ2-7; D may be TRBD2 (5 bases). The V end was cut by 3 bases, the J end by 0 bases, with 9 bases between. The CDR3 is made up of 13 amino acids. Germline CDR1 reads DFQATT; CDR2 reads SNEGSKA (reference sequence). The CDR3 nucleotides read TGCAGTGCTAGCGAGGGTTCCTCCTACGAGCAGTACGTC. It specifies CSASEGSSYEQYV.

This clonotype has ten or more counts. The CDR3 here is CASSLTSGTQETQYF. In nucleotides, the CDR3 is TGTGCCAGCAGCTTGACTAGCGGTACACAAGAGACCCAGTACTTC. The rearrangement joins TRBV7-9 to TRBJ2-5; 9 nucleotides agree with TRBD2. Losses at the gene ends were 3 bases for V and 2 bases for J; bases not matched to a gene: 4. This CDR3 is 15 amino acids long. Germline CDR1 reads SEHNR; CDR2 reads FQNEAQ (reference sequence).

About this clonotype itself: A much larger clone lies one base from this, so it may be a read error. CDR3 loop: CARKQLHYGYTF. For the CDR3, the DNA is TGTGCCCGGAAGCAGCTACATTATGGCTACACCTTC. The J gene is TRBJ1-2, the V gene TRBV30, with D unresolved. Per the germline V gene, CDR1 is GTSNPN and CDR2 is SVGIG (reference sequence). V lost 8 bases, J lost 5 bases, and 15 bases lay in between. The CDR3 is 12 residues long.

The rearrangement links TRBV11-3 to TRBJ1-1; D possibly corresponds to TRBD1 (5 bases). The CDR3 loop spans 14 amino acids. The ends were cut back, 5 bases at V and 4 bases at J, with 14 bases in the middle. Germline V gene sequence: CDR1 SGHNT, CDR2 YENEEA. The CDR3 reads CASSRGAWGTEAFF. The CDR3 DNA follows: TGTGCCAGCAGCCGAGGGGCATGGGGCACTGAAGCTTTCTTT.

This clonotype was seen ten or more times. CDR3 sequence (DNA): TGTGCCAGCAGCCCCCGAGAGGGATACGAGCAGTACTTC. This encodes CASSPREGYEQYF. The chain recombines TRBV13 with TRBJ2-7, with TRBD2 as a possible D gene (5 bases). In germline, CDR1 is PRHDT, CDR2 FYEKMQ (reference sequence). Deletions cut 5 bases from V and 4 bases from J, with 12 bases between. The CDR3 extends over 13 amino acids.

The table lists this clonotype with many counts. The rearrangement links TRBV19 to TRBJ1-1; D is unresolved. V was clipped by 2 bases and J by 3 bases, with 10 bases between them. The CDR3 covers 14 residues. The germline CDR1 and CDR2 sequences are LNHDA and SQIVND (reference sequence). In DNA, the CDR3 is TGTGCCAGTAGTATAACTCGAGCGGACACTGAAGCTTTCTTT. Its translation is CASSITRADTEAFF.

This clonotype was detected ten times or more. The genes are TRBV30 and TRBJ2-7, with 10 bases matching TRBD2. From germline, CDR1 is GTSNPN and CDR2 SVGIG (reference sequence). Unmatched junction bases numbered 4, after V lost 7 bases and J lost 1 base. The CDR3 totals 13 residues. The CDR3 reads CALGLAESYEQYF. CDR3 coding DNA: TGTGCCTTAGGACTAGCGGAATCCTACGAGCAGTACTTC.

There are a few counts of this clonotype. The V call is TRBV20-1, the J call TRBJ2-1, with 8 bases matching TRBD2. V shed 5 bases and J 4 bases; nucleotides not matched to a gene: 7. Per germline, CDR1 DFQATT and CDR2 SNEGSKA (reference sequence). The CDR3 is 14 amino acids. The CDR3 here is CSAPSSGRYNEQFF. As DNA, the CDR3 is TGCAGTGCTCCATCTAGCGGGCGTTACAATGAGCAGTTCTTC.

V usage is TRBV19 and J usage is TRBJ1-2; unclear D gene. The CDR3 consists of 11 residues. Per germline, CDR1 LNHDA and CDR2 SQIVND (reference sequence). Trimming pared 3 bases from V and 8 bases from J, leaving 7 bases between. The CDR3 region is CASSMFRGYTF. CDR3 DNA: TGTGCCAGTAGTATGTTCCGAGGCTACACCTTC.

This clonotype was counted a few times. The chain employs TRBV7-9 and TRBJ2-1; TRBD1 aligns across 9 bases. The V segment lost 4 bases and the J segment 6 bases; nucleotides outside the gene matches: 4. The CDR3 contains 14 residues. Looked up from germline, CDR1 is SEHNR and CDR2 is FQNEAQ (reference sequence). Here the CDR3 reads CASSSYRGLNEQFF. The CDR3 DNA reads TGTGCCAGCAGCTCATACAGGGGGCTCAATGAGCAGTTCTTC.

At least ten counts were recorded for this clonotype. The rearrangement links TRBV9 to TRBJ2-1; 8 bases line up with TRBD2. Losses at the gene ends were 10 bases for V and 5 bases for J; bases not matched to a gene: 11. Germline lookup yields CDR1 SGDLS and CDR2 YYNGEE. The CDR3 is 14 amino acids. The CDR3 loop is CARPGTRADNEQFF. The CDR3 DNA reads TGTGCCCGCCCCGGGACTAGGGCGGACAATGAGCAGTTCTTC.

This clonotype was detected ten times or more. This sequence joins TRBV2 and TRBJ2-7; no clear D. The CDR3 loop spans 15 amino acids. CDR1 SNHLY and CDR2 FYNNEI come from the germline V gene. Trimming removed 5 bases from V and 2 bases from J, with 16 bases in between. CDR3 coding DNA: TGTGCCAGCAGTTTCTCTGACTCCTCTACCTACGAGCAGTACTTC. This gives the protein CASSFSDSSTYEQYF.

This clonotype came up many times. V and J are TRBV20-1 and TRBJ2-7; D gene unclear. Trimming took off 1 base at V and 4 bases at J, with 14 bases between the two ends. Germline V CDR1 and CDR2: DFQATT, SNEGSKA (reference sequence). This CDR3 spans 14 amino acids. The CDR3 region has the DNA TGCAGTGCTAGAGGCGCGAGGAACAAATACGAGCAGTACTTC. Amino acids: CSARGARNKYEQYF.